This section outlines one TCR beta chain sequence together with its context. Per the study methods: The assay estimated nucleated cells by amplifying reference gene primers. Some clones are missing from TCRdb's copy, which holds only in-frame ones; the method was immunoSEQ multiplex PCR. Clone size and the V and J calls come from that table; the DNA yielded D and trimming. This table has about 31,000 clones, 90% appearing once. This sample stems from a study of blood T cell repertoires in COVID-19. Whole-study context: Donors in the United States, Italy and Spain gave samples during acute or convalescent COVID-19. In each case, the material was cDNA or gDNA derived from T cells, B-cell-depleted T cells, or PBMCs.

CDR1 and CDR2 from the germline V gene are MNHEY and SMNVEV (reference sequence). The CDR3 consists of 18 residues. J was trimmed by 1 base and V by 3 bases; bases with no gene match: 11. The clonotype comes from an older man with active or convalescent COVID-19. Sequencing input: peripheral blood. The V gene is TRBV27, the J gene TRBJ2-1; 8 bases align to TRBD2. CDR3 in amino acids: CASSLYLLAGLSYNEQFF. The CDR3 nucleotides read TGTGCCAGCAGTTTGTATCTTCTAGCGGGCCTTTCCTACAATGAGCAGTTCTTC.